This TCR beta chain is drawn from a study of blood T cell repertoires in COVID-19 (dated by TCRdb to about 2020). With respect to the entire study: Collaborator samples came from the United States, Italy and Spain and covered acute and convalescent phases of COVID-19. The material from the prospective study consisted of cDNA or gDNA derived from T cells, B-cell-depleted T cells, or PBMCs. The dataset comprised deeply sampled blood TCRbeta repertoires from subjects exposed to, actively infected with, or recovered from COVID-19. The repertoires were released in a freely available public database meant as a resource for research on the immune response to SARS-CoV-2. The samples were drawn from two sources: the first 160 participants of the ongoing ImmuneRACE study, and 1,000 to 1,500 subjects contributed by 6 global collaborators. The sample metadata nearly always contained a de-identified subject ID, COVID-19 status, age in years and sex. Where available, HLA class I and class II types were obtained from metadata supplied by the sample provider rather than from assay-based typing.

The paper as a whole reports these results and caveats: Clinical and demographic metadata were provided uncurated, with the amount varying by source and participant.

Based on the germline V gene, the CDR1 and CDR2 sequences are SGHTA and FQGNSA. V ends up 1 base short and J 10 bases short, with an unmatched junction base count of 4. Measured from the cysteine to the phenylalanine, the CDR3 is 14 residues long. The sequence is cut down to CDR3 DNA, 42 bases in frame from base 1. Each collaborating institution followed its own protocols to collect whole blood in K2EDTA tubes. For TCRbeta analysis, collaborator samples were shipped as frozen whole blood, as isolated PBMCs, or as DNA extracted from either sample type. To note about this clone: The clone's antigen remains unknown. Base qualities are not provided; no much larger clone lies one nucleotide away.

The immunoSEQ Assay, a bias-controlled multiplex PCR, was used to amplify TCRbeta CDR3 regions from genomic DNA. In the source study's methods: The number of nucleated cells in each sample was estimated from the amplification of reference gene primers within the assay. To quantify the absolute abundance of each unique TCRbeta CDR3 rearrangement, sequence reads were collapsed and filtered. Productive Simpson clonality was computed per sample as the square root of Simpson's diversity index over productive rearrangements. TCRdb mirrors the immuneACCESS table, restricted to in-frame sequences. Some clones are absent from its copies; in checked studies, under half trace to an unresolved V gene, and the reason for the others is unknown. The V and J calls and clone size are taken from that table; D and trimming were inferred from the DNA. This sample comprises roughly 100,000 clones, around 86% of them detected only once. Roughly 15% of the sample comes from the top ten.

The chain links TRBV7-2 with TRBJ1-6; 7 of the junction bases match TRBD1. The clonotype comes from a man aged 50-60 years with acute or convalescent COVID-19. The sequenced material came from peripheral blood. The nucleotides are TGTGCCAGCAGCTTAGGGGACAGTAGGTCACCCCTCCACTTT. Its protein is CASSLGDSRSPLHF.